The present T cell receptor (beta chain) was sequenced within a study of blood T cell repertoires in COVID-19 (dated by TCRdb to 2020 to 2021). For context, the study as a whole: Samples covering the acute and convalescent phases of COVID-19 were provided by collaborators in the United States, Italy and Spain. Where available, HLA class I and class II types were taken from metadata supplied by the sample provider and were not determined by assay-based typing. Nearly every sample came with metadata listing a de-identified subject ID, COVID-19 status, age in years and sex. The repertoires were released in a freely available public database intended as a resource for research on the immune response to SARS-CoV-2. Samples came from the ongoing ImmuneRACE study (first 160 participants) plus 1,254 subjects from 6 global collaborators. The dataset comprised deeply sampled blood TCRbeta repertoires from subjects exposed to, actively infected with, or recovered from COVID-19. The material from the prospective study consisted of cDNA or gDNA derived from T cells, B-cell-depleted T cells, or PBMCs. General conclusions and limits of the study: How much clinical and demographic metadata was included differed by source and by participant, and the metadata was provided uncurated.

The CDR3 goes from the cysteine to the phenylalanine over 13 residues. This entry keeps only the CDR3 DNA: 39 bases, framed from base 1. The germline V gene (reference sequence) gives CDR1 as WNHNN and CDR2 as SYGVQD. The germline ends are 6 bases apart after V is trimmed by 2 bases and J by 3 bases. TCRbeta CDR3 regions were amplified from genomic DNA using the immunoSEQ Assay, a bias-controlled multiplex PCR. Regarding the original processing steps: Within the assay, amplification of reference gene primers was used to estimate how many nucleated cells each sample contained. To quantify the absolute abundance of each unique TCRbeta CDR3 rearrangement, sequence reads were collapsed and filtered. For each sample, productive Simpson clonality was calculated as the square root of Simpson's diversity index over productive rearrangements. TCRdb re-hosts the immuneACCESS table, in-frame sequences only. Its copies lack some clones; in the studies checked, an unresolved V gene accounts for under half of them, and the cause for the rest is not known. V, J and clone size were drawn from that table, and D and trimming were deduced from the DNA. This sample gives over 200,000 clones in total; about 90% of them show up just once. The ten largest clonotypes hold 1.5% to 2% of the sample.

Each collaborating institution followed its own protocols to collect whole blood in K2EDTA tubes. For TCRbeta analysis, collaborators shipped samples as frozen whole blood, isolated PBMCs, or DNA extracted from either of those sample types. In regard to this clone: Its target antigen remains unknown. No much larger clone exists at a distance of one base, and base qualities are not known.

The sequencing sample was made of peripheral blood. The rearranged segments are TRBV10-1 and TRBJ2-3; the D gene is not confidently resolved. This sequence was found in a man aged 35 to 55 with active or convalescent COVID-19. The CDR3 here reads CASSEPYTDTQYF. The DNA sequence is as follows: TGCGCCAGCAGTGAGCCCTATACAGATACGCAGTATTTT.